The next 12 T cell receptor beta chains were all read from a single sample in a study of T cell responses to AZD1222 COVID-19 vaccine. TCRdb keeps only in-frame clones here, not all; method: immunoSEQ multiplex PCR. The sample has roughly 130,000 clones, roughly 91% seen once; the top ten hold around 2.8%. The sequencing here drew on peripheral blood, taken on day 0 of AZD1222 vaccination. The receptors stem from an adult in good health.

The chain uses TRBV6-1 and TRBJ2-6; D call uncertain. Germline V gene sequence: CDR1 MNHNS, CDR2 SASEGT. V was pared by 2 bases and J by 1 base, with 9 bases between. This CDR3 contains 16 residues. The CDR3 reads CASSESPASGANVLTF. In DNA form, the CDR3 reads TGTGCCAGCAGTGAAAGCCCCGCATCTGGGGCCAACGTCCTGACTTTC.

This sequence joins TRBV6-9 and TRBJ1-4, with D possibly being TRBD1 (5 bases). This CDR3 is 14 amino acids long. Germline CDR1 is MNHGY and CDR2 is SVAAGI. The V and J ends lost 3 bases and 8 bases respectively, with 13 bases between them. CDR3 DNA sequence: TGTGCCAGCAGTTACCCCGGGACGGCAGAAAAACTGTTTTTT. Amino acid sequence: CASSYPGTAEKLFF.

There are a few counts of this clone. The chain joins TRBV15 to TRBJ1-1, with D uncertain. Trimming cost V 1 base and J 1 base, with 10 bases left between them. CDR1 LNHNV and CDR2 YYDKDF come from the germline V gene (reference sequence). There are 15 residues in the CDR3. The CDR3 here is CATSRVGSGNTEAFF. CDR3 in DNA: TGTGCCACCAGCAGAGTTGGGTCGGGGAACACTGAAGCTTTCTTT.

CDR3 sequence: CASSISLGYGYTF. The CDR3 nucleotides read TGTGCCAGTAGTATATCGTTGGGCTATGGCTACACCTTC. The rearrangement uses TRBV19 and TRBJ1-2; D is unclear. This CDR3 region has 13 residues. CDR1 and CDR2 from the germline V gene are LNHDA and SQIVND (reference sequence). Trimming removed 2 bases from V and 4 bases from J, with 8 bases in between.

The V and J genes are TRBV5-1 and TRBJ2-5; 7 bases are shared with TRBD2. V was clipped by 1 base and J by 3 bases; unmatched bases: 3. CDR3 length: 14 residues. Germline loops: CDR1 SGHRS, CDR2 YFSETQ. CDR3 region: CASSLWDYEETQYF. CDR3 bases: TGCGCCAGCAGCTTGTGGGACTATGAAGAGACCCAGTACTTC.

This chain connects TRBV27 to TRBJ2-6, with D unresolved. V dropped 6 bases and J dropped 0 bases, with 9 bases sitting between them. Germline lookup yields CDR1 MNHEY and CDR2 SMNVEV (reference sequence). CDR3 length: 15 amino acids. The CDR3 coding sequence is TGTGCCAGCAGCTCGGTTCACTCTGGGGCCAACGTCCTGACTTTC. Encoded protein: CASSSVHSGANVLTF.

This sequence joins TRBV11-1 and TRBJ2-5; a possible D gene is TRBD1 (6 bases). The ends were cut back, 3 bases at V and 5 bases at J, with 10 bases in the middle. CDR1 and CDR2 (germline): SGHAT, FQDESV (reference sequence). This CDR3 has 13 residues. As DNA, the CDR3 is TGTGCCAGCAGCTTTACAGGGTCGGAGACCCAGTACTTC. Translated: CASSFTGSETQYF.

This chain links TRBV11-3 with TRBJ2-1; the D is unclear. The CDR3 contains 13 residues. V was trimmed by 3 bases and J by 10 bases, leaving 13 bases between them. Germline assignment: CDR1 SGHNT and CDR2 YENEEA. The CDR3 coding sequence is TGTGCCAGCAGCTTGGCCCCTACATGGGAGCAGTTCTTC. Translating it yields CASSLAPTWEQFF.

This clone is termed medium-sized. V usage is TRBV3-1 (or the pseudogene TRBV3-2) and J usage is TRBJ2-5; perhaps TRBD2 as D (6 bases). The V and J ends lost 4 bases and 5 bases respectively, with 14 bases between them. Germline lookup yields CDR1 LGHDT and CDR2 YNNKEL (reference sequence). This CDR3 has 14 amino acids. The CDR3 spells CASSPSGEVETQYF. In DNA form, the CDR3 reads TGTGCCAGCAGCCCCTCTGGGGAGGTGGAGACCCAGTACTTC.

V gene TRBV7-2 combines with J gene TRBJ2-5; 8 bases align to TRBD1. The CDR3 spans 16 residues. Germline V gene lookup returns CDR1 SGHTA and CDR2 FQGNSA. The V and J ends lost 5 bases and 0 bases, in that order; junction bases with no gene match: 8. CDR3: CASSRDRRFYQETQYF. CDR3 DNA sequence: TGTGCCAGCAGCCGGGACAGGCGATTTTACCAAGAGACCCAGTACTTC.

The rearrangement uses TRBV7-2 and TRBJ2-1, with TRBD2 matching over 8 bases. The CDR3 is 16 amino acids. Germline CDR1 SGHTA, CDR2 FQGNSA. J gave up 6 bases and V 5 bases, and 12 bases lay outside the gene matches. The CDR3 is CASSPPGLAGRNEQFF. The CDR3 bases are TGTGCCAGCAGCCCACCTGGCCTAGCGGGTCGCAATGAGCAGTTCTTC.

V and J are TRBV7-2 and TRBJ2-2; the D gene is possibly TRBD1 (5 bases). The CDR3 runs to 15 residues. V lost 1 base, J lost 6 bases, and 12 bases lay in between. Germline-derived CDR1 and CDR2 are SGHTA and FQGNSA. The CDR3 nucleotides read TGTGCCAGCAGCTTAGACGTGGGGCGGTCCGGGGAGCTGTTTTTT. It encodes CASSLDVGRSGELFF.